The TCR beta chain under discussion was sequenced for a study of CD8+CD57+ T cells in acquired aplastic anemia. The CDR3 loop spans 12 amino acids. CDR1 is SGHTA, CDR2 FQGNSA, per germline. This clonotype was counted a few times. Its matching antigen is unknown. This clone may be a read error of a much larger clone one base away. Whole-study results and caveats: Researchers reported that CD8+ Simpson's diversity was not significantly different in patients versus controls. Patients and controls turned out to have 25 to 35 CD8+ CDR3 sequences in common.

Profiles of TCR beta VDJ and CDR3 were generated from a genomic DNA template. TCRdb re-derived calls from the reads in MiXCR, one entry per CDR3 protein. Of some 140,000 distinct CDR3 sequences detected, roughly 54% appear once; the ten largest clones hold approximately 12%. Patients included in sequencing had previously demonstrated CD8+CD57+ cell expansion by flow cytometry. The sequence was collected from a human donor with aplastic anemia. The chain is built from TRBV7-2 and TRBJ2-7; no firm D call. Source material: sorted CD4+, CD8+, or CD8+CD57+ T cells (not recorded which) from PBMCs. DNA of the CDR3: TGCGCCAGCAGCGTACAAACCTACGAGCAGTACTTC. This codes for CASSVQTYEQYF.